These 9 T cell receptor beta chains share one sample of origin, sequenced in a study of T cell changes during pregnancy in multiple sclerosis. TCRdb's table, derived via immunoSEQ multiplex PCR, lists solely in-frame clones and lacks some. The sample gives about 75,000 clones, around 90% of which show up once; roughly 1% is in the top ten. The specimen comprised peripheral blood, sampled in the first trimester of pregnancy. The receptors were gathered from a female donor in good health, enrolled as a control in a pregnancy study.

This clone was observed a handful of times. This chain joins TRBV19 and TRBJ1-5, with no clear D. The CDR3 contains 13 residues. Trimming cost V 6 bases and J 2 bases, with 8 bases left between them. Germline V gene sequence: CDR1 LNHDA, CDR2 SQIVND (reference sequence). CDR3 region: CASRWRGNQPQHF. In DNA form, the CDR3 reads TGTGCCAGTAGGTGGAGGGGCAATCAGCCCCAGCATTTT.

The chain uses TRBV6-1 and TRBJ2-7, with TRBD2 as a possible D gene (5 bases). V was cut by 5 bases and J by 0 bases, with 5 bases left in between. This CDR3 region has 12 residues. In germline, CDR1 is MNHNS, CDR2 SASEGT. The CDR3 DNA reads TGTGCCAGCAGTCGGGACTCCTACGAGCAGTACTTC. It codes for CASSRDSYEQYF.

The chain has TRBV6-5 and TRBJ2-3; a weak D match, TRBD2 (6 bases). The CDR3 extends over 14 amino acids. V dropped 4 bases and J dropped 2 bases, with 10 bases sitting between them. Germline loops: CDR1 MNHEY, CDR2 SVGAGI. The DNA of the CDR3 is TGTGCCAGCAGTTTTAGCGGTTACACAGATACGCAGTATTTT. It yields the protein CASSFSGYTDTQYF.

The rearrangement links TRBV7-6 to TRBJ2-7; 10 nucleotides agree with TRBD2. Germline V CDR1 and CDR2: SGHVS, FNYEAQ. Germline trimming cut 5 bases from V and 3 bases from J; bases unmatched to any gene: 4. The CDR3 contains 14 residues. The CDR3 spells CASSLEREGYEQYF. The CDR3 DNA reads as TGTGCCAGCAGCCTGGAGCGGGAGGGCTACGAGCAGTACTTC.

This chain connects TRBV6-5 to TRBJ2-3, with 7 positions matching TRBD2. The germline CDR1 and CDR2 sequences are MNHEY and SVGAGI. This CDR3 region has 15 residues. The J segment lost 3 bases and the V segment lost 4 bases, leaving 7 bases of the junction unmatched. The CDR3 DNA is TGTGCCAGCAGTTCCCCCTCGCGGGGGACAGATACGCAGTATTTT. Encoded protein: CASSSPSRGTDTQYF.

This clone was detected only once. The chain recombines TRBV11-2 with TRBJ1-1, with TRBD1 identical over 9 bases. This CDR3 region has 16 residues. Germline V CDR1 and CDR2: SGHAT, FQNNGV. V shed 3 bases, J shed 0 bases, and the junction held 5 bases outside the gene matches. The CDR3 DNA sequence: TGTGCCAGCAGCTTGACAGGGGGTCGTCTGAACACTGAAGCTTTCTTT. Its translation: CASSLTGGRLNTEAFF.

The genes are TRBV5-6 and TRBJ2-3, with 10 positions matching TRBD2. J was trimmed by 2 bases and V by 1 base; bases with no gene match: 7. The germline CDR1 and CDR2 sequences are SGHDT and YYEEEE. CDR3 length equals 17 residues. The CDR3 here is CASSLWGLAIPTDTQYF. Here the CDR3 DNA reads TGTGCCAGCAGCTTGTGGGGACTAGCGATACCCACAGATACGCAGTATTTT.

The chain combines TRBV5-8 with TRBJ1-5; D is uncertain. Germline loops: CDR1 SGHTS, CDR2 YDEGEE. V was shortened by 4 bases and J by 3 bases, with 11 bases between the two germline ends. The CDR3 has 14 residues. This CDR3 reads CASSTDLYNQPQHF. The DNA of the CDR3 is TGTGCCAGCAGCACCGATCTCTACAATCAGCCCCAGCATTTT.

The chain couples TRBV7-2 to TRBJ1-5; a possible D gene is TRBD1 (6 bases). Germline loops: CDR1 SGHTA, CDR2 FQGNSA. V dropped 1 base and J dropped 4 bases, with 11 bases sitting between them. This CDR3 has 15 amino acids. CDR3 DNA: TGTGCCAGCAGCTTAGACGGGCAGGGGAATCAGCCCCAGCATTTT. Translated, it gives CASSLDGQGNQPQHF.